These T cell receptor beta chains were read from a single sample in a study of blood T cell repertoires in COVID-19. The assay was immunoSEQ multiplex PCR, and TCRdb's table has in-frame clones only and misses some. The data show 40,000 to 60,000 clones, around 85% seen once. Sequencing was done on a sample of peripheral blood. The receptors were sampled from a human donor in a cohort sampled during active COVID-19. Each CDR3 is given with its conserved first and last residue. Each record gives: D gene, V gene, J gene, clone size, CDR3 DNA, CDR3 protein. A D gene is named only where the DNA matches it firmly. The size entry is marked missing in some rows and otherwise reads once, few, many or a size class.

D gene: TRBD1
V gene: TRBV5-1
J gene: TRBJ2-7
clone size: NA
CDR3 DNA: TGCGCCAGCAGCTTGTCTTATCGGGACAGGTCTAATTCGTTGCAGTACTTC
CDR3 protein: CASSLSYRDRSNSLQYF

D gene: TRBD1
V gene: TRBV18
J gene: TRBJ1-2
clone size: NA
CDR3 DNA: TGTGCCAGCTCACCACCGGGACAGAGGAACTATGGCTACACCTTC
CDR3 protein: CASSPPGQRNYGYTF

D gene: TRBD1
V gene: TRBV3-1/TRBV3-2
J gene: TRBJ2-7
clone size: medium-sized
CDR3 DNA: TGTGCCAGCAGTCGGACAGGGCCCTACGAGCAGTACTTC
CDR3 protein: CASSRTGPYEQYF

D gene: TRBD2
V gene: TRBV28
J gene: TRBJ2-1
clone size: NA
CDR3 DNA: TGTGCCAGCAGTTTATCCGCTAGCGGGAGTAGCAATGAGCAGTTCTTC
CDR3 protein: CASSLSASGSSNEQFF

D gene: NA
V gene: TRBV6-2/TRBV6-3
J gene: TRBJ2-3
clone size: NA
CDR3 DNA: TGTGCCAGCAGTCCCGCAGATACGCAGTATTTT
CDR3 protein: CASSPADTQYF

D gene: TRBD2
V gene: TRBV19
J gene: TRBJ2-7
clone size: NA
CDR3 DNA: TGTGCCAGTAGTCTGCGGGAGACCCCCTACGAGCAGTACTTC
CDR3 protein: CASSLRETPYEQYF

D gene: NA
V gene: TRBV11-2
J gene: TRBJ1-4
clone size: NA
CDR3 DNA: TGTGCCAGCAGCTTAGCACGGGATGAAAAACTGTTTTTT
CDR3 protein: CASSLARDEKLFF

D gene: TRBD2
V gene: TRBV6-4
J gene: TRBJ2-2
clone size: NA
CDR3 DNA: TGTGCCAGCAGCCCGGTCCTAGCGGTCCACACCGGGGAGCTGTTTTTT
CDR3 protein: CASSPVLAVHTGELFF

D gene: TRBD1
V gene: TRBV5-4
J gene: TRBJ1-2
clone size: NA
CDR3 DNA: TGTGCCAGCAGCTCCCCGACTGACAGGGTCCATGGCTACACCTTC
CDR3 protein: CASSSPTDRVHGYTF

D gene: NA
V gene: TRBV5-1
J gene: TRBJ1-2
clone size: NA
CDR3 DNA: TGCGCCAGCAGCTTGGTTGTGGGCAGGGCATATGGCTACACCTTC
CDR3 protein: CASSLVVGRAYGYTF

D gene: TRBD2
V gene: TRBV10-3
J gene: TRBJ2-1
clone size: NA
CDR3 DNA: TGTGCCATCAGTGAACGGGGGGGCCGTAATGAGCAGTTCTTC
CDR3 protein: CAISERGGRNEQFF

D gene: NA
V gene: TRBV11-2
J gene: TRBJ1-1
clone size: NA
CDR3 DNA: TGTGCCAGCAGCTCTAGGGGACAATGGGGGAATCTTGGGGGCACTGAAGCTTTCTTT
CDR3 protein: CASSSRGQWGNLGGTEAFF

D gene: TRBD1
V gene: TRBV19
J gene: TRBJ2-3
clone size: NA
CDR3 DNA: TGTGCCAGTAGGACGGGACAGGCCGGAGATACGCAGTATTTT
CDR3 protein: CASRTGQAGDTQYF

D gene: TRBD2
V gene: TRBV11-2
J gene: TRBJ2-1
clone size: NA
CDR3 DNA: TGTGCCAGCAGCCCACTAGCGGGGGGGCCGATAAATGAGCAGTTCTTC
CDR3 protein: CASSPLAGGPINEQFF

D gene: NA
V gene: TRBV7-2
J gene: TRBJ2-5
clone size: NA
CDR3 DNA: TGTGCCAGCAGCTTAGCGCTTCAGGGAGAGACCCAGTACTTC
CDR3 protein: CASSLALQGETQYF

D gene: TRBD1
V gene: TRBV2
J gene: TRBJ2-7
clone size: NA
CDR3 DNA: TGTGCCAGCAGTGGGCGGGACAGGAGCTCCTACGAGCAGTACTTC
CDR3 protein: CASSGRDRSSYEQYF

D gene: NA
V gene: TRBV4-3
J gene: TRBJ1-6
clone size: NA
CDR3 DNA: TGCGCCAGCAGCCAAAACAGGCATAATTCACCCCTCCACTTT
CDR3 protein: CASSQNRHNSPLHF

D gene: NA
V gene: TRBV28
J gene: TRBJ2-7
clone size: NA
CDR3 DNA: TGTGCCAGCAGTACCCGACTAGATCCGGCCCACGAGCAGTACTTC
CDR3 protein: CASSTRLDPAHEQYF

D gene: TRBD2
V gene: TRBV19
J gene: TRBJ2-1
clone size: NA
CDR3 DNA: TGTGCCAGAAAAGCGGGAGTAAATTCCCATGAGCAGTTCTTC
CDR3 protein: CARKAGVNSHEQFF

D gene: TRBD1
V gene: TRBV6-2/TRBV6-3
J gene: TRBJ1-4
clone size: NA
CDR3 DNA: TGTGCCAGCAGCACCCAGGGGGTGATACCGAATGAAAAACTGTTTTTT
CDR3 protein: CASSTQGVIPNEKLFF

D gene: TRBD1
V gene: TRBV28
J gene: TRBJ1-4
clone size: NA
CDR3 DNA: TGTGCCAGCAGTTTTTCTCAGGGGGAAGCAACTAATGAAGAACTGTTTTTT
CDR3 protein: CASSFSQGEATNEELFF

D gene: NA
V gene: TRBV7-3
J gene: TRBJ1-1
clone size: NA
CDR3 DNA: TGTGCCAGCAGCCAAGGACGGGGTCGTGGAAGCACTGAAGCTTTCTTT
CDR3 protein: CASSQGRGRGSTEAFF

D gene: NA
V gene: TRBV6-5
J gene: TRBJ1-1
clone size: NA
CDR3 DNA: TGTGCCAGCAGTTACTCCCATCAGGGAACCACTGAAGCTTTCTTT
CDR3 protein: CASSYSHQGTTEAFF

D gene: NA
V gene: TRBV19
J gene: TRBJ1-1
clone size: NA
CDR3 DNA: TGTGCCAGTAGTATAACTGTACGTAACAGGGCTGAAGCTTTCTTT
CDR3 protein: CASSITVRNRAEAFF

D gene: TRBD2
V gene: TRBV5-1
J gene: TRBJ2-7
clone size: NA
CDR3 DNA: TGCGCCAGCAGCATAAGCGGGACGGCAGCCTACGAGCAGTACTTC
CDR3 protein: CASSISGTAAYEQYF

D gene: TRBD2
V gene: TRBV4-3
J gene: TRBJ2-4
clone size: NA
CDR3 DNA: TGCGCCAGCAGCCACGGGACAGCGGGAGGGAACATTCAGTACTTC
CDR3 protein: CASSHGTAGGNIQYF

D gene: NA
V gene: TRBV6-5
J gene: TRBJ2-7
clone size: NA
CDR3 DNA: TGTGCCAGCAGTTTGACTAGGCGGTCCTACGAGCAGTACTTC
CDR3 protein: CASSLTRRSYEQYF

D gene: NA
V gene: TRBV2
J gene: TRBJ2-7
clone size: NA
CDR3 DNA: TGTGCCAGCGCGTTGGGCAGTTCCTACGAGCAGTACTTC
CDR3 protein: CASALGSSYEQYF

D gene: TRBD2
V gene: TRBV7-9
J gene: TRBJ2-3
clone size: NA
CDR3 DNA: TGTGCCAGCATCCCAGGGACTAGCCGGGATACGCAGTATTTT
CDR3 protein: CASIPGTSRDTQYF

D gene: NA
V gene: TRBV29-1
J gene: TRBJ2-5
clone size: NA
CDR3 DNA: TGCAGCGTCCAGAGAAGCGTAGAGACCCAGTACTTC
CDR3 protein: CSVQRSVETQYF

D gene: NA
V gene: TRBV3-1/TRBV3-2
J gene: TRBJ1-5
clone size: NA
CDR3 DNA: TGTGCCAGCAGCGAATCAACAGGATATCAGCCCCAGCATTTT
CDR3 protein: CASSESTGYQPQHF

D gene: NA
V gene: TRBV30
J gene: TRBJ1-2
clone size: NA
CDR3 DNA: TGTGCCTGGAGTGCGACCAGGGGTAATGGCTACACCTTC
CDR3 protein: CAWSATRGNGYTF

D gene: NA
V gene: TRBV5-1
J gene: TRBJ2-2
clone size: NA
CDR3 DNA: TGCGCCAGCAGCTTGGTTTTTCTTACGGGTCCCGGGGAGCTGTTTTTT
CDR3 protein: CASSLVFLTGPGELFF

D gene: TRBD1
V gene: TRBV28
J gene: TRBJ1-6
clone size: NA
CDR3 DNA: TGTGCCAGCAGAACACAGGGGAGTTATAATTCACCCCTCCACTTT
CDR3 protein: CASRTQGSYNSPLHF

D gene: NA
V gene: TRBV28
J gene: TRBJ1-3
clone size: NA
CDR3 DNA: TGTGCCAGCAGGGGTACGGGACACGACCCTGGAAACACCATATATTTT
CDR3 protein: CASRGTGHDPGNTIYF

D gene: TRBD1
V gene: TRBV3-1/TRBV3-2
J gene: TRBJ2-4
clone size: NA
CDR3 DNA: TGTGCCAGCAGCCCGGACAGGGGGCCAGCCAAAAACATTCAGTACTTC
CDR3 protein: CASSPDRGPAKNIQYF